This TCR beta chain was recovered during a study of T cells and Merkel cell carcinoma outcomes. Broader study findings: Repertoire plus T-cell density reportedly predicted Merkel cell carcinoma outcomes.

Comments on this clone: No antigen is known for it.

Assay: immunoSEQ multiplex PCR; the TCRdb copy retains only in-frame clones and omits some. The sample shows some 14,000 clones, roughly 92% of them seen only once. The CDR3 has 14 residues. V was shortened by 2 bases and J by 0 bases, with 7 bases between the two germline ends. Germline V lookup: CDR1 MNHEY, CDR2 SMNVEV (reference sequence). Material for sequencing was tumor tissue from Merkel cell carcinoma. The receptor was derived from a human donor with Merkel cell carcinoma. V and J are TRBV27 and TRBJ1-1, with D unresolved. Here the CDR3 reads CASSLNGMNTEAFF. The CDR3 DNA sequence: TGTGCCAGCAGTTTAAACGGAATGAACACTGAAGCTTTCTTT.